Below, 25 T cell receptor beta chains from the same sample are listed, as sequenced in a study of monozygotic twins with inflammatory bowel disease. After re-calling the 5' RACE reads, TCRdb lists one entry per CDR3 protein, DNA absent. This sample contains 400,000 to 500,000 distinct CDR3 sequences. The sample was blood. These receptors were collected from a human donor with ulcerative colitis or Crohn's disease, or a healthy co-twin of an affected twin (not recorded which).

This CDR3 is CATSRDAGGPTDTQYF. The chain uses TRBV15 and TRBJ2-3; TCRdb's assignment of TRBD2 cannot be checked, as there is no DNA. Germline CDR1 is LNHNV and CDR2 is YYDKDF (reference sequence). CDR3 length equals 16 residues.

The J gene is TRBJ2-1, the V gene TRBV5-4; without DNA, the TCRdb call of TRBD2 cannot be checked. Germline assignment: CDR1 SGHNT and CDR2 YYREEE (reference sequence). The CDR3 extends over 16 amino acids. The CDR3 sequence: CASSSPPRGDSNEQFF.

The chain is built from TRBV5-1 and TRBJ1-3; TCRdb reports TRBD1, a call that lacks DNA to check it against. Per the germline V gene, CDR1 is SGHRS and CDR2 is YFSETQ. There are 15 residues in the CDR3. CDR3 region: CASRPPGQVGNTIYF.

This chain uses TRBV28 with TRBJ2-4; lacking DNA, the TRBD1 call made by TCRdb goes unchecked. This CDR3 contains 15 residues. Germline V gives CDR1 MDHEN, CDR2 SYDVKM. CDR3 sequence: CASLSGAGGSNIQYF.

The chain links TRBV7-9 to TRBJ2-3; TCRdb returns TRBD1, unconfirmable since there is no DNA. The CDR3 runs 15 residues. Germline loops: CDR1 SEHNR, CDR2 FQNEAQ (reference sequence). CDR3 residues: CASSLFGGSTDTQYF.

The V gene is TRBV7-9, the J gene TRBJ1-2; TCRdb lists TRBD1, though no DNA is available to test this call. Germline lookup yields CDR1 SEHNR and CDR2 FQNEAQ (reference sequence). This CDR3 has 16 residues. The CDR3 sequence: CASSQVQGQGNYGYTF.

V and J are TRBV27 and TRBJ1-1. Per the germline V gene, CDR1 is MNHEY and CDR2 is SMNVEV (reference sequence). This CDR3 has 15 residues. Here the CDR3 reads CATYARGSGNTEAFF.

The gene calls are TRBV30 and TRBJ2-5; with no DNA, the TCRdb D assignment of TRBD1 cannot be verified. This CDR3 has 15 amino acids. The germline gives CDR1 GTSNPN, CDR2 SVGIG (reference sequence). The CDR3 sequence is CAWSHTGRLRETQYF.

The chain recombines TRBV30 with TRBJ1-3. The CDR3 spans 12 residues. The germline gives CDR1 GTSNPN, CDR2 SVGIG (reference sequence). CDR3 residues: CAWIADRNTIYF.

This chain uses TRBV5-6 with TRBJ2-2. The CDR3 is made up of 18 amino acids. CDR1 is SGHDT and CDR2 is YYEEEE in the germline V gene. The CDR3 spells CASSLGETRRVNTGELFF. The whole variable domain, filled in from reference TRBV5-6 and TRBJ2-2, reads DAGVTQSPTHLIKTRGQQVTLRCSPKSGHDTVSWYQQALGQGPQFIFQYYEEEERQRGNFPDRFSGHQFPNYSSELNVNALLLGDSALYLCASSLGETRRVNTGELFFGEGSRLTVL.

The rearrangement joins TRBV5-1 to TRBJ1-3. Germline V gives CDR1 SGHRS, CDR2 YFSETQ. There are 16 residues in the CDR3. The CDR3 protein is CASSLTASYSGNTIYF.

This sequence joins TRBV19 and TRBJ1-2. In germline, CDR1 is LNHDA, CDR2 SQIVND (reference sequence). This CDR3 has 14 amino acids. The CDR3 sequence is CASSMVPGSSGYTF.

V and J are TRBV18 and TRBJ2-7. There are 15 residues in the CDR3. CDR1 and CDR2 from the germline V gene are KGHSH and LQKENI. The CDR3 is CASSPPGSWSNEQYF. Filled out from reference TRBV18 and TRBJ2-7, the complete variable domain reads NAGVMQNPRHLVRRRGQEARLRCSPMKGHSHVYWYRQLPEEGLKFMVYLQKENIIDESGMPKERFSAEFPKEGPSILRIQQVVRGDSAAYFCASSPPGSWSNEQYFGPGTRLTVT.

The rearrangement links TRBV20-1 to TRBJ2-1; TCRdb returns TRBD1, unconfirmable since there is no DNA. Germline CDR1 reads DFQATT; CDR2 reads SNEGSKA (reference sequence). The CDR3 sequence is 13 residues long. CDR3 in amino acids: CSARSDRSNEQFF.

J is TRBJ2-5 and V is TRBV5-1; TCRdb outputs TRBD2, but without DNA this stays unchecked. In germline, CDR1 is SGHRS, CDR2 YFSETQ. The CDR3 runs 16 residues. CDR3: CASSSRLAGGQETQYF. Combining the CDR3 with reference TRBV5-1 and TRBJ2-5 gives the whole variable domain KAGVTQTPRYLIKTRGQQVTLSCSPISGHRSVSWYQQTPGQGLQFLFEYFSETQRNKGNFPGRFSGRQFSNSRSEMNVSTLELGDSALYLCASSSRLAGGQETQYFGPGTRLLVL.

CDR3 residues: CASSPESVPQYF. V gene TRBV18 combines with J gene TRBJ2-3. This CDR3 spans 12 amino acids. Germline assignment: CDR1 KGHSH and CDR2 LQKENI.

CDR3 amino acids: CASSQVEKQYF. This chain joins TRBV3-1 and TRBJ2-7. Per germline, CDR1 LGHDT and CDR2 YNNKEL (reference sequence). CDR3 length: 11 residues.

V gene TRBV7-6 combines with J gene TRBJ1-6; there is no DNA to check the TCRdb D call of TRBD1. This CDR3 is 17 amino acids long. Germline V gene lookup returns CDR1 SGHVS and CDR2 FNYEAQ. The CDR3: CASSPMPPGTANSPLHF.

J is TRBJ1-1 and V is TRBV29-1; there is no DNA to check the TCRdb D call of TRBD1. The CDR3 has 13 amino acids. Germline-derived CDR1 and CDR2 are SQVTM and ANQGSEA. The CDR3 region is CSSRGERNTEAFF.

This chain links TRBV5-4 with TRBJ2-5; no DNA is available, so the TRBD1 call from TCRdb remains unchecked. CDR1 and CDR2 from the germline V gene are SGHNT and YYREEE (reference sequence). This CDR3 contains 18 residues. The CDR3 is CASSFPDRGRVPPETQYF.

This chain joins TRBV4-1 and TRBJ2-7; the D call from TCRdb, TRBD1, cannot be confirmed without DNA. Looked up from germline, CDR1 is MGHRA and CDR2 is YSYEKL. The CDR3 is 14 residues long. CDR3 sequence: CASSQRDGPYEQYF.

The chain couples TRBV5-5 to TRBJ2-1. The germline V gene encodes CDR1 SGHKS and CDR2 YYEKEE (reference sequence). This CDR3 comprises 15 residues. The CDR3 spells CASSTSDSSYNEQFF.

V is TRBV6-1 and J is TRBJ2-7; there is no DNA to check the TCRdb D call of TRBD2. Germline V gene data show CDR1 as MNHNS and CDR2 as SASEGT. The CDR3 totals 16 residues. CDR3 region: CASSAGLPSGSYEQYF.

CDR3 protein: CAISPGGPRVSEQFF. This chain joins TRBV10-3 and TRBJ2-1; the TCRdb call, TRBD2, lacks DNA for checking. The length of the CDR3 is 15 residues. From germline, CDR1 is ENHRY and CDR2 SYGVKD.

This chain joins TRBV30 and TRBJ1-1. The CDR3 is 13 amino acids. Germline CDR1 GTSNPN, CDR2 SVGIG (reference sequence). CDR3 sequence reads: CAWSTDLNTEAFF.